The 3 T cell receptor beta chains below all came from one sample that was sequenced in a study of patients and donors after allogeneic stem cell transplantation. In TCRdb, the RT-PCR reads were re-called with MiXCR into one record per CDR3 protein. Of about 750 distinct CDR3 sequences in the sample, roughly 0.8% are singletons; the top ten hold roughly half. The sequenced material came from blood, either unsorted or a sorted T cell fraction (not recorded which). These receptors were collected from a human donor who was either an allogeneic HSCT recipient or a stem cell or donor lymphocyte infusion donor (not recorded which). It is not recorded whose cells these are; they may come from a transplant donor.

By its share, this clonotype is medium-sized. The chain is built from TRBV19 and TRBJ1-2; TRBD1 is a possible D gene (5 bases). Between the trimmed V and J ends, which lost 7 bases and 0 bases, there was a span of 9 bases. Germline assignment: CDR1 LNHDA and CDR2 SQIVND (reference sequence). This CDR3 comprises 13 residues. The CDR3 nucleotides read TGTGCCAGTACCGACAGCCCTAACTATGGCTACACCTTC. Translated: CASTDSPNYGYTF.

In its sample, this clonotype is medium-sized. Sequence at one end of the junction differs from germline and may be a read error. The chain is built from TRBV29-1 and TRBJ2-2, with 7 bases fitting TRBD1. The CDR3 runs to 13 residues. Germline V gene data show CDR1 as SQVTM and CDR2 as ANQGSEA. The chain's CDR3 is CSGQAPNTGELFF. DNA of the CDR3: TGCAGTGGACAGGCTCCGAATACCGGGGAGCTGTTTTTT.

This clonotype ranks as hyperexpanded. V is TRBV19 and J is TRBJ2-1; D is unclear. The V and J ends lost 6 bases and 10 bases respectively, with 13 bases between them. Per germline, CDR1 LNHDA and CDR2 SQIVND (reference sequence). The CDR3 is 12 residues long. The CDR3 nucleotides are TGTGCCAGTAGCTCACTGGGGTTCGAGCAGTTCTTC. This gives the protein CASSSLGFEQFF.